This note documents a single TCR beta chain sequence. The target antigen is unknown. Blood was sampled at baseline, cycle 4 day 1, and cycle 7 day 1. This entry is derived from a study of OX40 agonist ivuxolimab in advanced cancers. The wider study: Males comprised about 78% of the group, whose mean age was approximately 61 years (range roughly 20 to 85). Study conclusions and caveats: Both CD4+ and CD8+ T cell populations in blood had undergone clonal expansion by week 6 at 0.1 to 3.0 mg/kg. Among the lowest peripheral clonal expansion occurred in 0.1-3.0 mg/kg partial responders.

Clones were read by immunoSEQ multiplex PCR, and TCRdb kept only the in-frame ones, dropping some. The sample consists of about 51,000 clones, 88% of them appearing once. This CDR3 contains 15 residues. Germline V lookup: CDR1 LNHDA, CDR2 SQIVND (reference sequence). J gave up 2 bases and V 6 bases, and 8 bases lay outside the gene matches. The J gene is TRBJ2-3, the V gene TRBV19; TRBD2 matches at 7 bases. The sequencing used CD4+ or CD8+ T cells sorted from blood, collected in a trial of the OX40 agonist ivuxolimab. The sequence came from an adult with an advanced solid tumor such as melanoma, head and neck, liver or kidney cancer. The CDR3 protein is CASRSAGVVTDTQYF. The DNA of the CDR3 is TGTGCCAGTAGGTCTGCGGGAGTGGTCACAGATACGCAGTATTTT. Based on the CDR3 plus reference TRBV19 and TRBJ2-3, the full variable domain is DGGITQSPKYLFRKEGQNVTLSCEQNLNHDAMYWYRQDPGQGLRLIYYSQIVNDFQKGDIAEGYSVSREKKESFPLTVTSAQKNPTAFYLCASRSAGVVTDTQYFGPGTRLTVL.